The 8 T cell receptor beta chains in this list originate from one sample, sequenced in a study of OX40 agonist ivuxolimab in advanced cancers. The assay was immunoSEQ multiplex PCR, and TCRdb's table has in-frame clones only and misses some. The data hold fewer than 95,000 clones, with roughly 85% observed a single time. The sequences come from CD4+ or CD8+ T cells sorted from blood, collected in a trial of the OX40 agonist ivuxolimab. Source of these receptors: an adult with an advanced solid tumor such as melanoma, head and neck, liver or kidney cancer.

The chain links TRBV7-2 to TRBJ1-6, with TRBD1 matching 8 bases. Germline CDR1 and CDR2: SGHTA and FQGNSA. The CDR3 is 16 amino acids. V shed 3 bases, J shed 8 bases, and the junction held 9 bases outside the gene matches. CDR3 region: CASSFRSDRVDSPLHF. DNA of the CDR3: TGTGCCAGCAGCTTCCGGTCGGACAGGGTGGATTCACCCCTCCACTTT.

The chain links TRBV10-3 to TRBJ1-4; D uncertain. Germline values: CDR1 ENHRY, CDR2 SYGVKD. V lost 0 bases to trimming and J lost 8 bases, with 4 bases between them. CDR3 size: 12 residues. This chain's CDR3 is CAISESQEKLFF. CDR3 DNA: TGTGCCATCAGTGAGTCACAAGAAAAACTGTTTTTT.

The chain links TRBV5-4 to TRBJ2-3; 8 bases line up with TRBD2. There are 16 residues in the CDR3. Germline CDR1 and CDR2: SGHNT and YYREEE (reference sequence). Trimming took 0 bases from V and 4 from J; bases not matched to a gene: 7. Here the CDR3 DNA reads TGTGCCAGCAGCTTGGACCTAGCGGGTTTGTCAGATACGCAGTATTTT. Its translation is CASSLDLAGLSDTQYF.

The gene calls are TRBV10-3 and TRBJ2-1; either TRBD1 or TRBD2 may fit D (5 bases each). CDR1 is ENHRY and CDR2 is SYGVKD in the germline V gene. Trimming pared 3 bases from V and 10 bases from J, leaving 19 bases between. The CDR3 runs 15 residues. CDR3 sequence reads: CAISDTGTKSNEQFF. CDR3 DNA: TGTGCCATCAGTGATACCGGGACCAAATCAAACGAGCAGTTCTTC.

The chain couples TRBV7-8 to TRBJ2-5, with 8 bases identical to TRBD2. The V gene end was trimmed by 5 bases and the J gene end by 9 bases; junction bases not matched to a gene: 5. Per germline, CDR1 SGHVS and CDR2 FQNEAQ. This CDR3 region has 12 residues. The CDR3 loop is CASSPAGGAQYF. In nucleotides, the CDR3 is TGTGCCAGCAGCCCCGCCGGGGGGGCCCAGTACTTC.

The chain has TRBV5-4 and TRBJ1-2; unclear D gene. The CDR3 covers 13 residues. V was pared by 7 bases and J by 1 base, with 11 bases between. From germline, CDR1 is SGHNT and CDR2 YYREEE (reference sequence). The CDR3 spells CASSEGGNYGYTF. The CDR3 DNA is TGTGCCAGCTCTGAGGGCGGTAACTATGGCTACACCTTC.

This clone has a single count. Other nucleotide sequences from this sample produce the same CDR3. The chain recombines TRBV30 with TRBJ2-7; 7 positions agree with TRBD2. CDR1 and CDR2 (germline): GTSNPN, SVGIG (reference sequence). This CDR3 comprises 14 residues. The junction had 5 bases not matched to a gene; V was cut back by 0 bases and J by 3 bases. CDR3: CAWSVGGTHYEQYF. CDR3 in DNA: TGTGCCTGGAGTGTCGGGGGGACCCACTACGAGCAGTACTTC. Full variable domain (rest looked up from reference TRBV30 and TRBJ2-7): SQTIHQWPATLVQPVGSPLSLECTVEGTSNPNLYWYRQAAGRGLQLLFYSVGIGQISSEVPQNLSASRPQDRQFILSSKKLLLSDSGFYLCAWSVGGTHYEQYFGPGTRLTVT.

The chain uses TRBV7-9 and TRBJ2-1; maybe TRBD2 (6 bases). The CDR3 contains 15 residues. With 5 bases removed from V and 7 bases from J, the gap between germline ends came to 18 bases. CDR1 and CDR2 from the germline V gene are SEHNR and FQNEAQ (reference sequence). The CDR3 loop reads CASSAPGLGPNEQFF. CDR3 nucleotides: TGTGCCAGCAGCGCACCGGGACTGGGGCCAAATGAGCAGTTCTTC.